This T cell receptor beta chain stems from a study of cytomegalovirus exposure and HLA in healthy donors. The PCR employed 60 Vbeta primers together with 13 Jbeta primers. Profiling relied on immunoSEQ multiplex PCR, and the TCRdb table lists in-frame clones only, not all of them. The table has over 150,000 clones, around 82% seen once. Germline CDR1 is LNHDA and CDR2 is SQIVND (reference sequence). V was cut by 4 bases and J by 1 base, with 13 bases left in between. This CDR3 comprises 15 residues. The chain carries TRBV19 and TRBJ1-1, with D perhaps matching TRBD1 (6 bases). The source is a boy aged 2 to 10 in good health and CMV-seronegative. Source material: PBMCs. The CDR3 reads CASSSTGHRNTEAFF. The CDR3 coding sequence is TGTGCCAGTAGTAGCACGGGACACCGGAACACTGAAGCTTTCTTT.